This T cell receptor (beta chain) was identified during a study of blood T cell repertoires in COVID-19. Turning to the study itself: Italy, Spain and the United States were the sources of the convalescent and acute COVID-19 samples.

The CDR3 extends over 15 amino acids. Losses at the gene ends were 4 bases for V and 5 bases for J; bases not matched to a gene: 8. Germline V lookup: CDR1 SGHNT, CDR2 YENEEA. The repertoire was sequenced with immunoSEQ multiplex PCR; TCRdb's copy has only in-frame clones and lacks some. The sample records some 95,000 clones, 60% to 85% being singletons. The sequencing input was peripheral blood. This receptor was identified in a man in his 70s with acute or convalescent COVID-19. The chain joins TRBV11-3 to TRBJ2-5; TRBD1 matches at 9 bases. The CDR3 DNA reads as TGTGCCAGCAGCTACGGGACAGGGTCGCGGGAGACCCAGTACTTC. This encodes CASSYGTGSRETQYF.